The 10 T cell receptor beta chains below come from one sample, sequenced in a study of blood T cell repertoires in COVID-19. The data were produced by immunoSEQ multiplex PCR, yet TCRdb's version contains in-frame clones alone and is incomplete. The sample has roughly 290,000 clones, approximately 85% seen once; the top ten hold about 4.1%. The specimen was PBMCs or T cells enriched from blood (not recorded which). These receptor sequences come from a woman in her 30s who had recovered from COVID-19.

The chain joins TRBV10-3 to TRBJ1-2; TRBD1 matches at 9 bases. Germline assignment: CDR1 ENHRY and CDR2 SYGVKD. V lost 6 bases and J lost 3; bases outside the gene matches: 14. The CDR3 has 17 residues. CDR3 loop: CAIRSGTGSSRDYGYTF. For the CDR3, the DNA is TGTGCCATCAGATCCGGGACAGGGAGTAGTAGGGACTATGGCTACACCTTC.

V is TRBV2 and J is TRBJ1-6; 8 bases align to TRBD1. The CDR3 sequence is 14 residues long. CDR1 and CDR2 (germline): SNHLY, FYNNEI. V was pared by 11 bases and J by 9 bases, with 12 bases of the junction left unmatched. DNA of the CDR3: TGTGCCGGGTTAGGACAGGGATTCTCTTCACCCCTCCACTTT. Protein product: CAGLGQGFSSPLHF.

In its sample, this clone was seen once. The chain couples TRBV4-1 to TRBJ1-2, with TRBD1 matching over 7 bases. CDR3 size: 15 residues. V lost 2 bases to trimming and J lost 1 base; unmatched junction nucleotides: 4. The germline V gene has CDR1 MGHRA and CDR2 YSYEKL. CDR3 sequence reads: CASSQPRQGNYGYTF. CDR3 coding DNA: TGCGCCAGCAGCCAACCTCGACAGGGTAACTATGGCTACACCTTC.

The chain combines TRBV28 with TRBJ1-2, with D tentatively TRBD1 (5 bases). Germline V CDR1 and CDR2: MDHEN, SYDVKM. The CDR3 contains 14 residues. The V gene lost 2 bases and the J gene lost 5 bases, with 12 bases spanning the gap. The CDR3 coding sequence is TGTGCCAGCAGTTTAGACAGCCTCTTGTATGGCTACACCTTC. Protein sequence: CASSLDSLLYGYTF.

This clone appeared a single time. As DNA, the CDR3 is TGTGCCAGCAGCTTGTTGAGTGGGCGGGAGGCCCTCAATGAGCAGTTCTTC. This encodes CASSLLSGREALNEQFF. The chain links TRBV5-8 to TRBJ2-1, with 8 bases that match TRBD2. Germline assignment: CDR1 SGHTS and CDR2 YDEGEE. With 1 base clipped from V and 6 bases from J, the junction kept 12 bases outside the gene matches. The CDR3 has 17 residues.

V gene TRBV19 combines with J gene TRBJ2-1; 9 nucleotides match TRBD1. CDR1 and CDR2 (germline): LNHDA, SQIVND (reference sequence). The CDR3 loop spans 15 amino acids. With V trimmed by 6 bases and J by 2 bases, 5 bases remained unmatched. CDR3 coding DNA: TGTGCCAGTAGGCCCGGACAGGGGCCCTACAATGAGCAGTTCTTC. Translation gives CASRPGQGPYNEQFF.

V and J are TRBV7-8 and TRBJ1-4; D ambiguous. This CDR3 spans 12 amino acids. The V gene lost 2 bases and the J gene lost 8 bases, with 6 bases spanning the gap. Germline V gives CDR1 SGHVS, CDR2 FQNEAQ. For the CDR3, the DNA is TGTGCCAGCAGCTTAACGCGGGAAAAACTGTTTTTT. It is translated as CASSLTREKLFF.

CDR3 sequence reads: CASGNTGGRGSPLHF. CDR3 DNA: TGTGCCAGCGGAAACACAGGGGGCCGGGGGTCACCCCTCCACTTT. The chain joins TRBV6-5 to TRBJ1-6; 9 bases fit TRBD1. The V gene end was trimmed by 8 bases and the J gene end by 10 bases; junction bases not matched to a gene: 12. The CDR3 runs 15 residues. Germline CDR1 is MNHEY and CDR2 is SVGAGI.

This chain joins TRBV15 and TRBJ1-4; D gene ambiguous. The V gene lost 1 base and the J gene lost 0 bases, with 6 bases spanning the gap. From germline, CDR1 is LNHNV and CDR2 YYDKDF (reference sequence). The CDR3 length is 15 residues. CDR3 coding DNA: TGTGCCACCAGCAGAGTTGGAGCAACTAATGAAAAACTGTTTTTT. Its translation is CATSRVGATNEKLFF.

This clone showed up just a few times. This chain uses TRBV7-2 with TRBJ1-5; TRBD1 matches at 7 bases. This CDR3 has 14 amino acids. V dropped 4 bases and J dropped 3; count of bases not matched to a gene: 3. From germline, CDR1 is SGHTA and CDR2 FQGNSA. This CDR3 reads CASSSQGTNQPQHF. DNA for the CDR3: TGTGCCAGCAGCTCACAGGGGACCAATCAGCCCCAGCATTTT.